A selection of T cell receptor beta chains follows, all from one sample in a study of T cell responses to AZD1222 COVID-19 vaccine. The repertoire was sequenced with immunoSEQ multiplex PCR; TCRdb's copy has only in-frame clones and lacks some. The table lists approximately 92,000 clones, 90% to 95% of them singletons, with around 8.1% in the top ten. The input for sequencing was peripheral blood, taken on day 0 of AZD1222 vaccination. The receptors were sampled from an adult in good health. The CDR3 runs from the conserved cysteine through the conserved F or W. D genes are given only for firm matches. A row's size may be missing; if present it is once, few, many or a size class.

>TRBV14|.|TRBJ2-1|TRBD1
TGTGCCAGCAGCCGACAGGGGAGGCAGTTCTTC
CASSRQGRQFF
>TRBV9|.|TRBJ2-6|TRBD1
TGTGCCAGCAGCCGATCATCAGGGGGTTCTGGGGCCAACGTCCTGACTTTC
CASSRSSGGSGANVLTF
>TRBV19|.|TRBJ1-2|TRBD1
TGTGCCAGTAGTATAAACAGGGGATATGGCTACACCTTC
CASSINRGYGYTF
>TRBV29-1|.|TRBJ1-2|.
TGCAGCGTTCGGTCCAGGGCTAACTATGGCTACACCTTC
CSVRSRANYGYTF
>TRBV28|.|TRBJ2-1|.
TGTGCCAGCAGTCTAGAGACGTCTACGATCTACAATGAGCAGTTCTTC
CASSLETSTIYNEQFF
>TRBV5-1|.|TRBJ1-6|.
TGCGCCAGCAGCTGGGGGGACAAAAATTCACCCCTCCACTTT
CASSWGDKNSPLHF
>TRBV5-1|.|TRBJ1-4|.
TGCGCCAGCAGCCGGGGGACGGATAGGATCGAAAAACTGTTTTTT
CASSRGTDRIEKLFF
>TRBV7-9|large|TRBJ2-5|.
TGTGCCAGCAGCTCGCCACTACAGGTGGGGGAGACCCAGTACTTC
CASSSPLQVGETQYF
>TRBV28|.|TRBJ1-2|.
TGTGCCACTTTCAGGGGAGAGAACTATGGCTACACCTTC
CATFRGENYGYTF
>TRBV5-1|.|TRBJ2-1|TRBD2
TGCGCCAGCAGCCTAGGGACTAGCGGGGTGGAGCAGTTCTTC
CASSLGTSGVEQFF
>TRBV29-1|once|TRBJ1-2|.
TGCAGCGTTTTAGGCATGAGGAGAGCTAACTATGGCTACACCTTC
CSVLGMRRANYGYTF
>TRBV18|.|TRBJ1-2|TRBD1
TGTGCCAGCTCAATACCCGGGACAGGGGACGGCTACACCTTC
CASSIPGTGDGYTF
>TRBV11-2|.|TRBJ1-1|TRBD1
TGTGCCAGCAGCTTACGACAGGGGAAAGGAAACACTGAAGCTTTCTTT
CASSLRQGKGNTEAFF
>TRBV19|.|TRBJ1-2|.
TGTGCCAGTAGTATAGCGGGGTCCCTGGATATCTATGGCTACACCTTC
CASSIAGSLDIYGYTF
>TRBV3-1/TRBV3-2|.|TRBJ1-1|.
TGTGCCAGCAGCCTTCCCGGGGGACTGGGGGGGACTGAAGCTTTCTTT
CASSLPGGLGGTEAFF
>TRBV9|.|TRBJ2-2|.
TGTGCCAGCAGCGACAGACACGATAACACCGGGGAGCTGTTTTTT
CASSDRHDNTGELFF
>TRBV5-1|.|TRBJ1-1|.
TGCGCCAGCAGCTTGGGCGAGGGTCAAACTGAAGCTTTCTTT
CASSLGEGQTEAFF
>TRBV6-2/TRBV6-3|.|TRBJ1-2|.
TGTGCCAGCAGTTTTCTACGAGTGGGCTACACCTTC
CASSFLRVGYTF
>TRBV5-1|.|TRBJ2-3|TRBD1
TGCGCCAGCAGCGCGACAGGGAGCTCAGATACGCAGTATTTT
CASSATGSSDTQYF
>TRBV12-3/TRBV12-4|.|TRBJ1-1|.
TGTGCCAGCAGTTTATATGGCGTGGCTTTCTTT
CASSLYGVAFF
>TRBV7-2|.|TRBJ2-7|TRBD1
TGTGCCAGCAGCTCAAAAACAGGGACAGCCTACGAGCAGTACTTC
CASSSKTGTAYEQYF
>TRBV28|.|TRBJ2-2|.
TGTGCCAGCACTTCCGAGGGTAGGAACACCGGGGAGCTGTTTTTT
CASTSEGRNTGELFF
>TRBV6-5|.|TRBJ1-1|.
TGTGCCGGTGAGACAGCAATGAACACTGAAGCTTTCTTT
CAGETAMNTEAFF
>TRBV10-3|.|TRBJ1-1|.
TGTGCCATCAGTAGGACCTCCCGGGGACACTCCGAGGTGGCTTTCTTT
CAISRTSRGHSEVAFF
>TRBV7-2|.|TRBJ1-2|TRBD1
TGTGCCAGCAGCCCGAGACAGGGTAACTATGGCTACACCTTC
CASSPRQGNYGYTF
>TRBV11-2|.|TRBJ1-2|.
TGTGCCAGCAGCTTCGTGCTGGTTGATGGCTACACCTTC
CASSFVLVDGYTF
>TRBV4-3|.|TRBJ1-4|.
TGCGCCAGCAGCCAAGCCGGGGCCGGGGATGAAAAACTGTTTTTT
CASSQAGAGDEKLFF
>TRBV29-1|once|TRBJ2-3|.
TGCAGCGTTGCAGCGGTTAGCACAGATACGCAGTATTTT
CSVAAVSTDTQYF
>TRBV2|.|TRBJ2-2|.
TGTGCCAGCAGTGAATCGACTAGTGGCACCGGGGAGCTGTTTTTT
CASSESTSGTGELFF
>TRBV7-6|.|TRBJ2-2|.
TGTGCCAGCAGCTTGATGGGGGGCGCGAACACCGGGGAGCTGTTTTTT
CASSLMGGANTGELFF
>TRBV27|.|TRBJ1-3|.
TGTGCCAGCAGTTCCAGTGGACGGTATGGAAACACCATATATTTT
CASSSSGRYGNTIYF
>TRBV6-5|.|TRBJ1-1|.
TGTGCCAGCAGTTACTCACTCAAGAACACTGAAGCTTTCTTT
CASSYSLKNTEAFF
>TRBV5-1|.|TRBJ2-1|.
TGCGCCAGCAGCCTACAGGGTGAGCAGTTCTTC
CASSLQGEQFF
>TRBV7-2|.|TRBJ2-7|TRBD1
TGTGCCAGCAGCGATTACAGGGGGTGGTACGAGCAGTACTTC
CASSDYRGWYEQYF
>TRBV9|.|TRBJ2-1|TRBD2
TGTGCCAGCAGCCCTTACCCCGGGGGGTCTAATGAGCAGTTCTTC
CASSPYPGGSNEQFF
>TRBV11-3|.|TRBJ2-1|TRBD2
TGTGCCAGCAGCTCTAGGGAGGGATCTAAGCGGGGTACCTACAATGAGCAGTTCTTC
CASSSREGSKRGTYNEQFF
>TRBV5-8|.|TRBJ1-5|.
TGTGCCAGCAGCACAGGGAATCTTTGGGAGCCCCAGCATTTT
CASSTGNLWEPQHF
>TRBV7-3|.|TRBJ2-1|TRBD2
TGTGCCAGCAGCCCCAAAGGACTAGCGGCCGATGAGCAGTTCTTC
CASSPKGLAADEQFF
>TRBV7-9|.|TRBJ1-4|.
TGTGCCAGCAGCCCCGGGGGGTCAGCGAATGAAAAACTGTTTTTT
CASSPGGSANEKLFF
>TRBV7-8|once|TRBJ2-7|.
TGTGCCAGCAGCTTAGGCGGAACCTACGAGCAGTACTTC
CASSLGGTYEQYF
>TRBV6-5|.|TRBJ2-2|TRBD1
TGTGCCACTTGGACAGGGGTCAACACCGGGGAGCTGTTTTTT
CATWTGVNTGELFF
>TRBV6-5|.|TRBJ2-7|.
TGTGCCAGCAGTTACTCTGGGGCTAGGGAGCAGTACTTC
CASSYSGAREQYF
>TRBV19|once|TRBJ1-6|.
TGTGCCAGTAGTATTGTACAGGGTCGGAATTCACCCCTCCACTTT
CASSIVQGRNSPLHF
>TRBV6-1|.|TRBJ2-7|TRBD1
TGTGCCAGCAGTGAAGCCGACAGGGCCGGACTTATTCAGTGCTTC
CASSEADRAGLIQCF
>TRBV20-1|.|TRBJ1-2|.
TGCAGTGCTAGTCCCGGGAATGGCTACACCTTC
CSASPGNGYTF
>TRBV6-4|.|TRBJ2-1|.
TGTGCCAGCAGTGACACGTACAATGAGCAGTTCTTC
CASSDTYNEQFF
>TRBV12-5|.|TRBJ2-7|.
TGTGCTAGTGGTTTGGTACTCGGCTCTCAGACCTACGAGCAGTACTTC
CASGLVLGSQTYEQYF
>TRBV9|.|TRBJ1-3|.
TGTGCCAGCAGCGAGCGGGGGGCCTCTGGAAACACCATATATTTT
CASSERGASGNTIYF
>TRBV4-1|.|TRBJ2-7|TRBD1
TGCGCCAGCAGCCCATCTCAGGGGGCCTCCTACGAGCAGTACTTC
CASSPSQGASYEQYF
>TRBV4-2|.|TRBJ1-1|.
TGTGCCAGCAGCCAAGTGGGACAAATGAACACTGAAGCTTTCTTT
CASSQVGQMNTEAFF
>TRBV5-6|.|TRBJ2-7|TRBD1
TGTGCCAGCAGCTTGATCGGGACGAGGGGGCGCGAGCAGTACTTC
CASSLIGTRGREQYF
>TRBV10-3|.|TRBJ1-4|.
TGTGCCATCAGTGGGTTTCGGGCAGGGCAAGAAAAACTGTTTTTT
CAISGFRAGQEKLFF